A selection of T cell receptor beta chains follows, all from one sample in a study of regulatory T cells in long-lasting Graves disease. TCRdb re-called the multiplex PCR reads through MiXCR, storing one row per CDR3 protein. The sample consists of 200,000 to 250,000 distinct CDR3 sequences, approximately 18% of them appearing once. Separately, the same data were catalogued under a study of T cells in Graves' hyperthyroidism and ophthalmopathy.

The sequences come from peripheral blood mononuclear cells (PBMCs), collected at new diagnosis, from a patient treated with antithyroid drugs. Receptors were obtained from a woman aged 30 to 39 with Graves disease. Both conserved end residues are part of each CDR3. D genes are given only for firm matches. Where a row states a size, it is once, few, many or the class of an expanded clone; other rows omit it.

clone_size d_call j_call cdr3_length v_call cdr3_nt cdr3_aa
many TRBD1 TRBJ1-6 16 TRBV28 TGTGCCAGCAGTTTCCCCCGGAACAGGGGGCCTTCACCCCTCCACTTT CASSFPRNRGPSPLHF
. . TRBJ2-5 16 TRBV7-8 TGTGCCAGCAGCTTAGTGTTCGGCGGCTCCCAAGAGACCCAGTACTTC CASSLVFGGSQETQYF
many . TRBJ1-4 13 TRBV6-2/TRBV6-3 TGTGCCAGCACTACCGGGACCGGTGAAAAACTGTTTTTT CASTTGTGEKLFF
many . TRBJ1-1 14 TRBV12-3/TRBV12-4 TGTGCCAGCAGTACAGGGTCGTGGAACACTGAAGCTTTCTTT CASSTGSWNTEAFF
many . TRBJ1-1 14 TRBV29-1 TGCAGCGTGGATATGGGAGGTATGAACACTGAAGCTTTCTTT CSVDMGGMNTEAFF
few . TRBJ2-7 16 TRBV6-1 TGTGCCAGCAGTGAAGAGTGGGCAGTCTTCTCCTACGAGCAGTACTTC CASSEEWAVFSYEQYF
few . TRBJ2-1 13 TRBV25-1 TGTGCCAGCAGGCCGGATGGCTACAATGAGCAGTTCTTC CASRPDGYNEQFF
many . TRBJ1-2 17 TRBV6-5 TGTGCCAGCAGTTCCTTCAGGGTTTCTGAACATAACTATGGCTACACCTTC CASSSFRVSEHNYGYTF
few TRBD1 TRBJ2-2 16 TRBV19 TGTGCCAGTAGTATGGGGACAGGGGGCCCCACCGGGGAGCTGTTTTTT CASSMGTGGPTGELFF
many . TRBJ2-7 14 TRBV2 TGTGCCAGCAGTGTTGGGCTAAACTCCTACGAGCAGTACTTC CASSVGLNSYEQYF
. . TRBJ1-4 14 TRBV19 TGTGCCAGTAGTATATCAAAGGTGGTTGAAAAACTGTTTTTT CASSISKVVEKLFF
many . TRBJ1-1 16 TRBV30 TGTGCCTGGAGTGTAAACGGGGGCGAAAGGGTCACTGAAGCTTTCTTT CAWSVNGGERVTEAFF
many . TRBJ2-1 15 TRBV11-1 TGTGCCAGCAGCTTAATCCCCCCTAGCGTCAATGAGCAGTTCTTC CASSLIPPSVNEQFF
many TRBD2 TRBJ2-7 14 TRBV6-1 TGTGCCAGCATGGGTCTAGCGGGTCCCTACGAGCAGTACTTC CASMGLAGPYEQYF
. . TRBJ1-3 15 TRBV19 TGTGCCAGTAGGCAACAGGGTACGGCTGGAAACACCATATATTTT CASRQQGTAGNTIYF
once TRBD1 TRBJ2-7 16 TRBV30 TGTGCCTGGAGTGCTCGGGGGACAGGGGGCCCCTACGAGCAGTACTTC CAWSARGTGGPYEQYF
many TRBD2 TRBJ2-2 15 TRBV3-1 TGTGCCAGCAGCCAATTTACTAGCGGGGGCGGGGAGCTGTTTTTT CASSQFTSGGGELFF
many TRBD1 TRBJ2-7 16 TRBV10-3 TGTGCCATCAGTGAGAACGGACAGGGTCAATACTACGAGCAGTACTTC CAISENGQGQYYEQYF
many . TRBJ2-1 13 TRBV10-3 TGTGCCACTGGACAGAGCTCCTACAATGAGCAGTTCTTC CATGQSSYNEQFF
many TRBD1 TRBJ1-6 17 TRBV3-1 TGTGCCAGCAGCCACCCACCGGGACAGCTCTATAATTCACCCCTCCACTTT CASSHPPGQLYNSPLHF
many TRBD1 TRBJ2-7 15 TRBV9 TGTGCCAGCAGTGGTAGCGACAGGGGGTCATCCGAGCAGTACTTC CASSGSDRGSSEQYF
many . TRBJ2-1 14 TRBV6-2/TRBV6-3 TGTGCCAGCAGCGCACTCCGGACCGACAATGAGCAGTTCTTC CASSALRTDNEQFF
many TRBD1 TRBJ1-1 13 TRBV7-9 TGTGCCAGCAGCTTCCCAGGGGGCACTGAAGCTTTCTTT CASSFPGGTEAFF
. TRBD1 TRBJ2-7 15 TRBV5-5 TGTGCCAGCAGCACCGGGACAGGGACTCTCTACGAGCAGTACTTC CASSTGTGTLYEQYF
many TRBD1 TRBJ2-5 15 TRBV5-6 TGTGCCAGCAGCCCATTACAGGGGGCCCAAGGGGCCCAGTACTTC CASSPLQGAQGAQYF
. TRBD1 TRBJ2-3 14 TRBV2 TGTGCCAGCCGAAGAGGACAGGGAAGAGATACGCAGTATTTT CASRRGQGRDTQYF
. . TRBJ2-2 14 TRBV6-5 TGTGCCAGCAGTTACTTCTCGGCCGCCGGGGAGCTGTTTTTT CASSYFSAAGELFF
many TRBD1 TRBJ1-2 12 TRBV20-1 TGCAGTGAGAAGACAGGGGTCTCTGGCTACACCTTC CSEKTGVSGYTF
many TRBD1 TRBJ2-7 15 TRBV28 TGTGCCAGCAGTACGACGAGACAGGGACGCTACGAGCAGTACTTC CASSTTRQGRYEQYF
many . TRBJ1-1 13 TRBV6-1 TGTGCCAGCACAGATTCGATGAACACTGAAGCTTTCTTT CASTDSMNTEAFF
. . TRBJ2-7 14 TRBV6-5 TGTGCCAGCAGTTACTCGAGCCCACCCTACGAGCAGTACTTC CASSYSSPPYEQYF
many . TRBJ1-1 12 TRBV2 TGTGCCAGCAGTGCGGGGCAGACCATGGCTTTCTTT CASSAGQTMAFF
many TRBD2 TRBJ2-7 15 TRBV28 TGTGCCAGCAGTCCCGGGACTAGCGGGCGCTACGAGCAGTACTTC CASSPGTSGRYEQYF
. . TRBJ1-3 14 TRBV9 TGTGCCAGCAGGCCCTCGGTCACTGGAAACACCATATATTTT CASRPSVTGNTIYF
many TRBD2 TRBJ2-1 15 TRBV29-1 TGCAGCGTTGATGGGGAGGGCGGCTCCTACAATGAGCAGTTCTTC CSVDGEGGSYNEQFF
. . TRBJ2-7 11 TRBV5-6 TGTGCCAGCAGCACGGTGGGCGAGCAGTACTTC CASSTVGEQYF
many . TRBJ1-5 15 TRBV6-1 TGTGCCAGCAGTACCGGGCCGTCCGGAGGTCAGCCCCAGCATTTT CASSTGPSGGQPQHF
many . TRBJ2-2 13 TRBV28 TGTGCCGGCAGTTTGGCGGAAACCGGGGAGCTGTTTTTT CAGSLAETGELFF
many . TRBJ1-1 15 TRBV18 TGTGCCAGCTCACCACGGTCCGGGGCGGGCACTGAAGCTTTCTTT CASSPRSGAGTEAFF
many . TRBJ1-2 12 TRBV29-1 TGCAGCGTTGATCCCAATAACTATGGCTACACCTTC CSVDPNNYGYTF
. TRBD1 TRBJ1-3 17 TRBV4-1 TGCGCCAGCAGCCCCGTCCGGGACAGGTTTTTCACGAGGGCCATATATTTT CASSPVRDRFFTRAIYF
many . TRBJ2-7 15 TRBV6-1 TGTGCCATACAGTCTGGAGGGCTTCCTGGGTACGAGCAGTACTTC CAIQSGGLPGYEQYF
many . TRBJ1-6 15 TRBV6-1 TGTGCCAGCATTAGCGGGACGGGTGGGAATTCACCCCTCCACTTT CASISGTGGNSPLHF
many . TRBJ2-3 17 TRBV18 TGTGCCAGCTCACCACTCCGACAGGGAAGGAGGGCAGATACGCAGTATTTT CASSPLRQGRRADTQYF
. . TRBJ2-2 14 TRBV3-1 TGTGCCAGCAGTCCAACACTGCCCAACGGGGAGCTGTTTTTT CASSPTLPNGELFF
few . TRBJ2-1 14 TRBV5-1 TGCGCCAGCAGCTTGGAAGTGGGGGATGGTGGGCAGTTCTTC CASSLEVGDGGQFF
many . TRBJ1-2 12 TRBV11-2 TGTGCCAGCAGTTCCGACAGATATGGCTACACCTTC CASSSDRYGYTF
many TRBD1 TRBJ1-2 13 TRBV2 TGTGCCAGCAGTCAAGGGGGCCTACTTGGCTACACCTTC CASSQGGLLGYTF